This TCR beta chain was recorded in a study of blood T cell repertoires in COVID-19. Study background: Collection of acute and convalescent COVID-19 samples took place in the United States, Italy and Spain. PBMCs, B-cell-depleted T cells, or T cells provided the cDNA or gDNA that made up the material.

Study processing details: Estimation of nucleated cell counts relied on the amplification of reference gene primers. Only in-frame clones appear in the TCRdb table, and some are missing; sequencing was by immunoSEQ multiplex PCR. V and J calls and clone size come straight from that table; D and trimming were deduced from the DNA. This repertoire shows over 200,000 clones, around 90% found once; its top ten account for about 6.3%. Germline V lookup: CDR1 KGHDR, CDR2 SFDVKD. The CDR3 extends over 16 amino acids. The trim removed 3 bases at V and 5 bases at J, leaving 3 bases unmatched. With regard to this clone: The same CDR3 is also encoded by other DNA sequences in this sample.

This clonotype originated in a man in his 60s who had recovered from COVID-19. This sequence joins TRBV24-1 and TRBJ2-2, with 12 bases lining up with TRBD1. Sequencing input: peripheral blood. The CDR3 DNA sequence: TGTGCCACCAGTGATCGGGACAGGGGGCGAACCGGGGAGCTGTTTTTT. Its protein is CATSDRDRGRTGELFF.